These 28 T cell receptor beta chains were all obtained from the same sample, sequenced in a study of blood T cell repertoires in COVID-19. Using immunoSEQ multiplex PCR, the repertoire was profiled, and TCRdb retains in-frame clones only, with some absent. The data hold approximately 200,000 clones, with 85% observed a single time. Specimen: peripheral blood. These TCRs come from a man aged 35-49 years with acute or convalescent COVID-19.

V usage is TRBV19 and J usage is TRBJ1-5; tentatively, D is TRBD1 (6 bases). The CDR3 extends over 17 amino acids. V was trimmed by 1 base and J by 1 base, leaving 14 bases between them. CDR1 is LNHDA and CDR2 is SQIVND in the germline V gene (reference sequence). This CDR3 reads CASSIARGAASNQPQHF. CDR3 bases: TGTGCCAGTAGTATAGCACGGGGGGCTGCGAGCAATCAGCCCCAGCATTTT.

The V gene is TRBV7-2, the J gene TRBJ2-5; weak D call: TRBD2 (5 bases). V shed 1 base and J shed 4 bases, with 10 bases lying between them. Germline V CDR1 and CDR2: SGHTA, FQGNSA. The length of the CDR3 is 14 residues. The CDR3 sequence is CASSLGPGRETQYF. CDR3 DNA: TGTGCCAGCAGCTTAGGCCCGGGGAGAGAGACCCAGTACTTC.

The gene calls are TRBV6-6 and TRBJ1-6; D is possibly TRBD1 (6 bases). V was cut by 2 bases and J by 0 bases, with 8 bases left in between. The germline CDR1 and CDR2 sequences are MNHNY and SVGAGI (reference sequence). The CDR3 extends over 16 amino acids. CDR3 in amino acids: CASSYDRSSYNSPLHF. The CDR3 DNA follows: TGTGCCAGCAGTTACGACAGGAGCTCCTATAATTCACCCCTCCACTTT.

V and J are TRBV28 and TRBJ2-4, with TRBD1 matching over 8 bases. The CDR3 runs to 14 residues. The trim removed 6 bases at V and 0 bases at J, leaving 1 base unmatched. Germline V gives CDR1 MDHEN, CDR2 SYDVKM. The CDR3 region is CASSRGLAKNIQYF. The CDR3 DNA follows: TGTGCCAGCAGCAGGGGGCTAGCCAAAAACATTCAGTACTTC.

The CDR3 sequence is CATSRGSKNTGELFF. CDR3 nucleotide sequence: TGTGCCACCAGCAGAGGTAGCAAGAACACCGGGGAGCTGTTTTTT. The chain joins TRBV15 to TRBJ2-2, with D unresolved. Germline loops: CDR1 LNHNV, CDR2 YYDKDF (reference sequence). Trimming cost V 1 base and J 1 base, with 7 bases left between them. There are 15 residues in the CDR3.

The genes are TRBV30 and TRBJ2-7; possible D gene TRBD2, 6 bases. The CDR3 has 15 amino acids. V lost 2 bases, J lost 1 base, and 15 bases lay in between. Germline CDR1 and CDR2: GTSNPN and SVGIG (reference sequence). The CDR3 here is CAWSRDFLASYEQYF. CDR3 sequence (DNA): TGTGCCTGGAGTCGGGACTTCCTAGCGTCCTACGAGCAGTACTTC.

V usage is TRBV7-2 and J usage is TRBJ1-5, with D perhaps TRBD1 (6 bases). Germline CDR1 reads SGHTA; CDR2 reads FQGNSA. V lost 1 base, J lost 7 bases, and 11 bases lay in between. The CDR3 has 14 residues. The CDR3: CASSLVRGGQPQHF. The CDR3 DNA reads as TGTGCCAGCAGCTTAGTCAGGGGCGGGCAGCCCCAGCATTTT.

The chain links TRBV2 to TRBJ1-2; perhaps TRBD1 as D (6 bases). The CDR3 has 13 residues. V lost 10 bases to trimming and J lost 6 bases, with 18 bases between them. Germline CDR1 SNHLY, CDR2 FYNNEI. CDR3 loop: CATGAGEKDGYTF. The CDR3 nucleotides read TGTGCCACCGGGGCAGGGGAAAAAGATGGCTACACCTTC. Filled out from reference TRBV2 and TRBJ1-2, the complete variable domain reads EPEVTQTPSHQVTQMGQEVILRCVPISNHLYFYWYRQILGQKVEFLVSFYNNEISEKSEIFDDQFSVERPDGSNFTLKIRSTKLEDSAMYFCATGAGEKDGYTFGSGTRLTVV.

CDR3 bases: TGCGCCAGCAGCTTGGAAGGGTGGGACAGCGTCCTGACTTTC. Encoded protein: CASSLEGWDSVLTF. The V gene is TRBV5-1, the J gene TRBJ2-6, with 7 nucleotides matching TRBD1. This CDR3 is 14 amino acids long. V dropped 0 bases and J dropped 12; count of bases not matched to a gene: 6. Germline V CDR1 and CDR2: SGHRS, YFSETQ.

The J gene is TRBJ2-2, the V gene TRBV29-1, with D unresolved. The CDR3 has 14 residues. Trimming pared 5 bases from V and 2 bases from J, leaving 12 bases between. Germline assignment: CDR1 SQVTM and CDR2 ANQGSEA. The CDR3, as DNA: TGCAGCGTTCGGGTGGCCAGAAACACCGGGGAGCTGTTTTTT. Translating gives CSVRVARNTGELFF.

The CDR3 here is CSVVWSSTLTDTQYF. The CDR3, as DNA: TGCAGCGTTGTATGGAGCTCTACACTCACAGATACGCAGTATTTT. This chain links TRBV29-1 with TRBJ2-3; D gene ambiguous. The ends were cut back, 4 bases at V and 2 bases at J, with 16 bases in the middle. The length of the CDR3 is 15 residues. The germline CDR1 and CDR2 sequences are SQVTM and ANQGSEA.

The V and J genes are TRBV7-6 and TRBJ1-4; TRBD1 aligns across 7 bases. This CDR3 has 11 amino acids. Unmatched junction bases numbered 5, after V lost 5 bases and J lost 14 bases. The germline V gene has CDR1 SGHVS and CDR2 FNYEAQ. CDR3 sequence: CASSQGQALFF. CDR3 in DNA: TGTGCCAGCAGCCAAGGACAGGCCCTGTTTTTT.

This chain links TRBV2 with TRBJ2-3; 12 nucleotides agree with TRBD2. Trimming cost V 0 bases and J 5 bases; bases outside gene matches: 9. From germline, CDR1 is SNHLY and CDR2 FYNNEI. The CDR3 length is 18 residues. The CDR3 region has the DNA TGTGCCAGCAGTGAAGCGCTCCTAGCGGGGGGGGGTGGAGATACGCAGTATTTT. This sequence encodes CASSEALLAGGGGDTQYF.

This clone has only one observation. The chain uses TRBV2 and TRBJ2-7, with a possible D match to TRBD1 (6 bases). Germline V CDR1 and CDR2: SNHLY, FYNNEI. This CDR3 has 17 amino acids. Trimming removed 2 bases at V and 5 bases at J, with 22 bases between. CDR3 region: CASSESTGWGLPDEQYF. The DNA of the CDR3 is TGTGCCAGCAGTGAATCCACGGGCTGGGGGCTCCCGGACGAGCAGTACTTC.

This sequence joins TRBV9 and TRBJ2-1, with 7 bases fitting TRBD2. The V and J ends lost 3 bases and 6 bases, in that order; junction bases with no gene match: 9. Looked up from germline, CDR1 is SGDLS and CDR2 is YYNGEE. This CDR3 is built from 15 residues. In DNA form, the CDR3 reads TGTGCCAGCAGCGAGACTAGCCTGGGTGGCAATGAGCAGTTCTTC. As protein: CASSETSLGGNEQFF.

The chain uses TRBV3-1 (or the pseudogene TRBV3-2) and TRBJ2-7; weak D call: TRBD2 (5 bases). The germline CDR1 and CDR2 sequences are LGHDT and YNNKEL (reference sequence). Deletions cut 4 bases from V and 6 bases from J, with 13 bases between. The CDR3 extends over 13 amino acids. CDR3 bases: TGTGCCAGCAGCCCTACCTCCGAGGGCGAGCAGTACTTC. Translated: CASSPTSEGEQYF.

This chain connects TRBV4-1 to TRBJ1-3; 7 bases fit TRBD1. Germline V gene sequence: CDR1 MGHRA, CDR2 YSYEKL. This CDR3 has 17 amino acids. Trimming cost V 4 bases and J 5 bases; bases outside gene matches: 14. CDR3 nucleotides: TGCGCCAGCAGCCTGGGGCCCGACAGGGAAAAACGAAACACCATATATTTT. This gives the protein CASSLGPDREKRNTIYF.

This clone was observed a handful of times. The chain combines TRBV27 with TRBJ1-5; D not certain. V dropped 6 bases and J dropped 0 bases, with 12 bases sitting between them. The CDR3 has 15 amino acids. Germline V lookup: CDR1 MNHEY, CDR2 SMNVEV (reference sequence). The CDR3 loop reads CASSLGRYSNQPQHF. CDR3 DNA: TGTGCCAGCAGCCTGGGGAGGTATAGCAATCAGCCCCAGCATTTT.

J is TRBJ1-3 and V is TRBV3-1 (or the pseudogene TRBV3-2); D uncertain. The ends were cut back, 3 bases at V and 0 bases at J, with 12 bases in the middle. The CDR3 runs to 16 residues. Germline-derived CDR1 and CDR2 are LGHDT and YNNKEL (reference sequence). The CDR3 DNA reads TGTGCCAGCAGCCATGGAAGGACTGACTCTGGAAACACCATATATTTT. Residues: CASSHGRTDSGNTIYF.

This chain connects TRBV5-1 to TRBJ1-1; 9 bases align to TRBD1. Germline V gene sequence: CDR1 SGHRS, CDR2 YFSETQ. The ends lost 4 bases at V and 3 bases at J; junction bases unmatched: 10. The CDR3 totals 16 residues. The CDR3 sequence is CASSPGGTGSYTEAFF. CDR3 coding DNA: TGCGCCAGCAGCCCGGGGGGGACAGGGTCGTACACTGAAGCTTTCTTT.

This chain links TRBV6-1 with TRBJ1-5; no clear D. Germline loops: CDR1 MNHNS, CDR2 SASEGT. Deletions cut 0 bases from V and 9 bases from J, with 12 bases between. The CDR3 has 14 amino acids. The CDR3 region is CASSEAQEPRPQHF. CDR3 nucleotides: TGTGCCAGCAGTGAAGCGCAGGAACCAAGGCCCCAGCATTTT.

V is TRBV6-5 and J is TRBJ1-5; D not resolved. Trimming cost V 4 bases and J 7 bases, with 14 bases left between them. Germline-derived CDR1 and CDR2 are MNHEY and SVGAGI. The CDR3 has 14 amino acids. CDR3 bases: TGTGCCAGCAGTTTAAGTTCAGGATCCCAGCCCCAGCATTTT. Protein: CASSLSSGSQPQHF.

CDR3 nucleotide sequence: TGTGCCACCGGCCTTGGACAGATACAAGAGACCCAGTACTTC. Protein product: CATGLGQIQETQYF. This chain links TRBV19 with TRBJ2-5, with D possibly being TRBD1 (6 bases). Germline V CDR1 and CDR2: LNHDA, SQIVND (reference sequence). Trimming shortened V by 10 bases and J by 2 bases, and 17 bases separated the two germline ends. The length of the CDR3 is 14 residues.

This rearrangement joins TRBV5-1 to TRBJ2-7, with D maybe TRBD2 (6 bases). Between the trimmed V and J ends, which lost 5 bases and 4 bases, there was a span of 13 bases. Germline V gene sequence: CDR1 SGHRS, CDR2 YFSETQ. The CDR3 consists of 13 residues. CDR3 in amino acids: CASSPGTAYEQYF. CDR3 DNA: TGCGCCAGCAGTCCCGGGACTGCTTACGAGCAGTACTTC.

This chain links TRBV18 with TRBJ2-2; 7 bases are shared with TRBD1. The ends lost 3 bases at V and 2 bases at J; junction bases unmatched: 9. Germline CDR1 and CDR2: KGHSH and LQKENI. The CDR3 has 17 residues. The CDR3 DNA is TGTGCCAGCTCACCTATGGCCGGACAGGTTAACACCGGGGAGCTGTTTTTT. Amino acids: CASSPMAGQVNTGELFF.

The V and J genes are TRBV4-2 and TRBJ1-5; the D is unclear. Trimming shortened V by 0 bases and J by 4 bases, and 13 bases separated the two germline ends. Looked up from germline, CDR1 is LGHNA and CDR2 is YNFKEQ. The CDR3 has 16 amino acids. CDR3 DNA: TGTGCCAGCAGCCAAGAGATTGGCCATGGTAATCAGCCCCAGCATTTT. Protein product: CASSQEIGHGNQPQHF.

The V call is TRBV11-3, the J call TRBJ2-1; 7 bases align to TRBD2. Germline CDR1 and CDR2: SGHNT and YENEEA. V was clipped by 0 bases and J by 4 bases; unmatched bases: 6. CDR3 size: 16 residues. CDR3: CASSLDSTGGYNEQFF. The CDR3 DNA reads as TGTGCCAGCAGCTTAGATTCAACGGGGGGTTACAATGAGCAGTTCTTC.

The CDR3 reads CASSSSPLSGANVLTF. Written as DNA, the CDR3 is TGTGCCAGCAGTTCGAGCCCCTTATCTGGGGCCAACGTCCTGACTTTC. V gene TRBV6-5 combines with J gene TRBJ2-6, with no clear D. This CDR3 has 16 amino acids. Germline loops: CDR1 MNHEY, CDR2 SVGAGI. Trimming pared 4 bases from V and 1 base from J, leaving 11 bases between.